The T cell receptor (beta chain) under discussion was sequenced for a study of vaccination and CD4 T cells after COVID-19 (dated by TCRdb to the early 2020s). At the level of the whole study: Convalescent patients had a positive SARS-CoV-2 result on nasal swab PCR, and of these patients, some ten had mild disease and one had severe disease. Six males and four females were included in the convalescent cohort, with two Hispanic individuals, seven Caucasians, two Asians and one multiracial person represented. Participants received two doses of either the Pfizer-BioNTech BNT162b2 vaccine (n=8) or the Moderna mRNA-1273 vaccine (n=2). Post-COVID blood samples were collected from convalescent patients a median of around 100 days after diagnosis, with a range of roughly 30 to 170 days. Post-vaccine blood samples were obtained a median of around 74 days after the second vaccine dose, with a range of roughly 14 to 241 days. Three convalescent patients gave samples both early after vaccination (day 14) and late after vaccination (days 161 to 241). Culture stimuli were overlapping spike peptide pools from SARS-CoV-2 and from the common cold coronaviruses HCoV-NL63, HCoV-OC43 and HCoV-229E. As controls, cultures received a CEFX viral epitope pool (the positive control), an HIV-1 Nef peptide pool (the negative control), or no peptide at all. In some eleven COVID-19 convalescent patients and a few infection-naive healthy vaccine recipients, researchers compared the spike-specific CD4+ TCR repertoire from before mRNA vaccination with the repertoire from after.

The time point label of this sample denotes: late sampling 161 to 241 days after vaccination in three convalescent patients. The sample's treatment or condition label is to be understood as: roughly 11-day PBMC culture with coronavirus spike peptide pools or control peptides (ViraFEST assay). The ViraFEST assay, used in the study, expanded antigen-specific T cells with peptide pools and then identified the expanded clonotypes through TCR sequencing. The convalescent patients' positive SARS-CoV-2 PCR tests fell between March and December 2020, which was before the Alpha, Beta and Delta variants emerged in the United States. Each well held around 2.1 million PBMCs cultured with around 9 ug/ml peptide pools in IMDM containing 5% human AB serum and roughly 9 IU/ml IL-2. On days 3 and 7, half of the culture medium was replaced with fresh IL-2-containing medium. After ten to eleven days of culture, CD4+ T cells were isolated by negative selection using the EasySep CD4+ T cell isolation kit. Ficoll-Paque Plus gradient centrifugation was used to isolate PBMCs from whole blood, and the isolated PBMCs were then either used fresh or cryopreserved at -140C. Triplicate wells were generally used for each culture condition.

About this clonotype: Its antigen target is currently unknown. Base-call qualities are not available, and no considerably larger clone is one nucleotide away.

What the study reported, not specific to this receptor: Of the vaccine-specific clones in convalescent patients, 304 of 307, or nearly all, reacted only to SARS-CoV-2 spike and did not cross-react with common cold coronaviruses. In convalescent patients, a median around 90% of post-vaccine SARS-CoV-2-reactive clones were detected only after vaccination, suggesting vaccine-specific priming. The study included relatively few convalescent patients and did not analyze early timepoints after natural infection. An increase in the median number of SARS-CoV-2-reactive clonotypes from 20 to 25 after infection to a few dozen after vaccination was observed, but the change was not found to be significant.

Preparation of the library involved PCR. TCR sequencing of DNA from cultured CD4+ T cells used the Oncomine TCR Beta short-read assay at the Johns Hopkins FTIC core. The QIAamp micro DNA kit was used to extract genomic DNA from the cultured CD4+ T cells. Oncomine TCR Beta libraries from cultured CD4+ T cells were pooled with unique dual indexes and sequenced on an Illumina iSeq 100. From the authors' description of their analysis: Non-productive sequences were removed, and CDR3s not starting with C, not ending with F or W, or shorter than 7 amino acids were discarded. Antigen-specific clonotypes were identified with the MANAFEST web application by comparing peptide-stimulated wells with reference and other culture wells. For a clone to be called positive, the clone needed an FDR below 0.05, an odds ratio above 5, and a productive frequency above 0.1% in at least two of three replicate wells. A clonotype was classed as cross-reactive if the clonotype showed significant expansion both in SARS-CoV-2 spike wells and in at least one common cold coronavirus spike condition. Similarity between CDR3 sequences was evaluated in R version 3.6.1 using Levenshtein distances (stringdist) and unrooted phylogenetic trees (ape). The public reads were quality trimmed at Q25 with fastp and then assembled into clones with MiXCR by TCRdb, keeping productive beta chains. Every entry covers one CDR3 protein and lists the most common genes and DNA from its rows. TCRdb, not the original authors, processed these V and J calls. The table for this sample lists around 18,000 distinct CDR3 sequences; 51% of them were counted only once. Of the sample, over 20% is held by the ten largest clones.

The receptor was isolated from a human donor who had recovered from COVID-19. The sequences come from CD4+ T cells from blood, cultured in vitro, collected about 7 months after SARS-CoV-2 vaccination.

The nucleotides read TGTGCCAGCACCAGACAGGGGGACGAGCAGTACTTC. The encoded protein is CASTRQGDEQYF. The sequence joins TRBV2 to TRBJ2-7; TRBD1 matches 9 bases in the middle. The CDR3 spans 12 residues, from the cysteine through the phenylalanine. The DNA shown is the 36-base CDR3, in frame from base 1. The germline V gene provides CDR1 SNHLY and CDR2 FYNNEI. The junction shows trimming of 7 bases on V and 5 bases on J, and the gene matches do not reach 3 bases of it.